Following are 32 T cell receptor beta chains from one sample sequenced in a study of blood T cell repertoires in COVID-19. Using immunoSEQ multiplex PCR, the repertoire was profiled, and TCRdb retains in-frame clones only, with some absent. The sample lists under 250,000 clones; 65% to 90% were seen once. The specimen sequenced was PBMCs or T cells enriched from blood (not recorded which). Source of these receptors: a woman in her forties or fifties with acute COVID-19.

The chain couples TRBV2 to TRBJ1-1, with D perhaps matching TRBD1 (6 bases). The CDR3 is 13 residues long. The V gene lost 3 bases and the J gene lost 5 bases, with 10 bases spanning the gap. Germline values: CDR1 SNHLY, CDR2 FYNNEI. For the CDR3, the DNA is TGTGCCAGCAGTGAGAGGGGGATGACTGAAGCTTTCTTT. This translates into CASSERGMTEAFF.

The chain joins TRBV7-9 to TRBJ2-7; D may be TRBD1 (6 bases). CDR3 size: 14 residues. Germline lookup yields CDR1 SEHNR and CDR2 FQNEAQ (reference sequence). The germline V and J ends were trimmed by 1 base and 5 bases, with 12 bases remaining between them. The CDR3 region has the DNA TGTGCCAGCAGCTTAGGTCAGGGGCGCGACGAGCAGTACTTC. Protein product: CASSLGQGRDEQYF.

This rearrangement joins TRBV14 to TRBJ1-1; TRBD1 matches at 9 bases. The V gene's germline CDR1 is SGHDN and CDR2 FVKESK. The J segment lost 3 bases and the V segment lost 0 bases, leaving 11 bases of the junction unmatched. The CDR3 is made up of 18 amino acids. CDR3 residues: CASSQDAGTGHWHTEAFF. CDR3 bases: TGTGCCAGCAGCCAAGATGCGGGGACAGGGCATTGGCACACTGAAGCTTTCTTT.

J is TRBJ1-4 and V is TRBV19; the D is unclear. The CDR3 is made up of 15 amino acids. CDR1 LNHDA and CDR2 SQIVND come from the germline V gene (reference sequence). Between the trimmed V and J ends, which lost 3 bases and 7 bases, there was a span of 15 bases. The CDR3, as DNA: TGTGCCAGTAGTATCGGGATGGTCGGGAGTGAAAAACTGTTTTTT. Translating it yields CASSIGMVGSEKLFF.

The V and J genes are TRBV20-1 and TRBJ1-3, with a weak D call TRBD1 (5 bases). Germline V gene lookup returns CDR1 DFQATT and CDR2 SNEGSKA (reference sequence). The ends were cut back, 3 bases at V and 4 bases at J, with 10 bases in the middle. The CDR3 is 13 residues long. The CDR3 protein is CSASPGQGNTIYF. The CDR3 DNA sequence: TGCAGTGCTAGTCCAGGGCAGGGAAACACCATATATTTT.

V usage is TRBV7-9 and J usage is TRBJ2-7, with 10 nucleotides matching TRBD2. After removal of 1 base from V and 2 bases from J, the junction contained 5 bases not matched to a gene. The CDR3 covers 16 residues. CDR1 is SEHNR and CDR2 is FQNEAQ in the germline V gene (reference sequence). CDR3 nucleotides: TGTGCCAGCAGCTTAGGTGGTAGCGGGGGGACCTACGAGCAGTACTTC. Translated: CASSLGGSGGTYEQYF.

This chain connects TRBV4-3 to TRBJ2-7; tentative D call: TRBD1 (6 bases). CDR3 length: 16 amino acids. Germline lookup yields CDR1 LGHNA and CDR2 YSLEER. The germline V and J ends were trimmed by 1 base and 0 bases, with 13 bases remaining between them. Written as DNA, the CDR3 is TGCGCCAGCAGCCAAGCTCCAGGGACAAGCTCCTACGAGCAGTACTTC. This gives the protein CASSQAPGTSSYEQYF.

V and J are TRBV5-1 and TRBJ2-5; D is possibly TRBD2 (6 bases). The CDR3 contains 15 residues. V was clipped by 0 bases and J by 1 base, with 10 bases between them. Germline V gene data show CDR1 as SGHRS and CDR2 as YFSETQ. The CDR3 DNA is TGCGCCAGCAGCTTGGGACACGGGGGCCAAGAGACCCAGTACTTC. This sequence encodes CASSLGHGGQETQYF.

The genes are TRBV7-9 and TRBJ1-1, with 10 bases aligning to TRBD1. Germline V gene sequence: CDR1 SEHNR, CDR2 FQNEAQ (reference sequence). Trimming took 7 bases from V and 7 from J; bases not matched to a gene: 6. The CDR3 spans 13 residues. The CDR3, as DNA: TGTGCCAGCACCTGGGGACAGGGGAATGAAGCTTTCTTT. Residues: CASTWGQGNEAFF.

The chain carries TRBV11-3 and TRBJ2-1; 9 nucleotides agree with TRBD1. V lost 5 bases, J lost 8 bases, and 7 bases stayed unmatched. The CDR3 is 14 amino acids. The V gene's germline CDR1 is SGHNT and CDR2 YENEEA. CDR3 amino acids: CASSPTGQGDEQFF. CDR3 sequence (DNA): TGTGCCAGCAGCCCCACGGGACAGGGTGATGAGCAGTTCTTC.

This clone has ten or more counts. The V gene is TRBV21-1, the J gene TRBJ1-5. TRBV21-1 is a pseudogene locus. There are 17 residues in the CDR3. The DNA of the CDR3 is TGTGCCAGCAGCAAAAGGAGGGCAGATCATAGCAATCAGCCCCAGCATTTT. Amino acid sequence: CASSKRRADHSNQPQHF.

V is TRBV11-2 and J is TRBJ2-3, with no clear D. Trimming took 5 bases from V and 8 from J, leaving 8 bases between them. The CDR3 consists of 11 residues. Germline CDR1 SGHAT, CDR2 FQNNGV. CDR3 sequence reads: CASSPSSTQYF. DNA of the CDR3: TGTGCCAGCAGCCCTAGTTCTACGCAGTATTTT. Using reference TRBV11-2 and TRBJ2-3 for the parts outside the CDR3, the full variable domain is EAGVAQSPRYKIIEKRQSVAFWCNPISGHATLYWYQQILGQGPKLLIQFQNNGVVDDSQLPKDRFSAERLKGVDSTLKIQPAKLEDSAVYLCASSPSSTQYFGPGTRLTVL.

The chain uses TRBV12-5 and TRBJ2-7; D perhaps matches TRBD2 (5 bases). From germline, CDR1 is LGHNT and CDR2 FRNRAP. This CDR3 is 13 amino acids long. V dropped 0 bases and J dropped 4 bases, with 7 bases sitting between them. In nucleotides, the CDR3 is TGTGCTAGTGGTTTGGTACTAGGGTACGAGCAGTACTTC. Translated: CASGLVLGYEQYF.

This clone was observed once. V gene TRBV7-8 combines with J gene TRBJ2-5; D possibly matches TRBD1 or TRBD2 (7 bases each). Germline CDR1 is SGHVS and CDR2 is FQNEAQ. The CDR3 has 13 amino acids. With 5 bases removed from V and 5 bases from J, the gap between germline ends came to 12 bases. The CDR3 loop reads CASSRQGGETQYF. CDR3 DNA: TGTGCCAGCAGCCGACAGGGAGGGGAGACCCAGTACTTC.

The rearrangement uses TRBV4-1 and TRBJ2-2; the D is unclear. This CDR3 comprises 14 residues. CDR1 and CDR2 from the germline V gene are MGHRA and YSYEKL. The V and J ends lost 1 base and 6 bases respectively, with 9 bases between them. The CDR3 DNA reads TGCGCCAGCAGCCAAGCCTCAGTCCCCGGGGAGCTGTTTTTT. Protein sequence: CASSQASVPGELFF.

This rearrangement joins TRBV9 to TRBJ2-1; D is perhaps TRBD2 (6 bases). This CDR3 contains 16 residues. The germline V gene encodes CDR1 SGDLS and CDR2 YYNGEE. Trimming left V 3 bases short and J 0 bases short, with 13 bases between. This CDR3 reads CASSAGGGISYNEQFF. CDR3 coding DNA: TGTGCCAGCAGCGCCGGGGGAGGTATCTCCTACAATGAGCAGTTCTTC.

The chain uses TRBV7-2 and TRBJ2-2, with D perhaps TRBD1 (6 bases). The V end lost 5 bases, the J end lost 2 bases, and 18 bases lay between the germline ends. The CDR3 totals 17 residues. The germline V gene has CDR1 SGHTA and CDR2 FQGNSA. CDR3 nucleotide sequence: TGTGCCAGCAGCCCCCGCCCAGGGGAGACTAACACCGGGGAGCTGTTTTTT. This translates into CASSPRPGETNTGELFF.

The rearrangement joins TRBV19 to TRBJ1-1; maybe TRBD1 (6 bases). This CDR3 spans 15 amino acids. The germline V gene encodes CDR1 LNHDA and CDR2 SQIVND (reference sequence). The V and J ends lost 8 bases and 0 bases respectively, with 16 bases between them. The CDR3 is CASRRGAGVNTEAFF. In DNA form, the CDR3 reads TGTGCCAGTCGCCGGGGGGCGGGGGTGAACACTGAAGCTTTCTTT.

The rearrangement uses TRBV27 and TRBJ1-1; D gene ambiguous. Between the trimmed V and J ends, which lost 5 bases and 8 bases, there was a span of 21 bases. CDR1 MNHEY and CDR2 SMNVEV come from the germline V gene (reference sequence). This CDR3 region has 15 residues. The CDR3 sequence is CASSIDPGTRPEAFF. In nucleotides, the CDR3 is TGTGCCAGCAGTATAGACCCGGGAACCCGGCCAGAAGCTTTCTTT.

This clone was picked up one time. The J gene is TRBJ1-5, the V gene TRBV12-5; TRBD1 aligns across 8 bases. Losses at the gene ends were 2 bases for V and 1 base for J; bases not matched to a gene: 7. The CDR3 is made up of 17 amino acids. CDR1 is LGHNT, CDR2 FRNRAP, per germline. In DNA form, the CDR3 reads TGTGCTAGTGGTTTGCTTCCACAGGGGGAGAGCAATCAGCCCCAGCATTTT. As protein: CASGLLPQGESNQPQHF.

The rearrangement links TRBV5-1 to TRBJ2-7, with D tentatively TRBD2 (5 bases). This CDR3 spans 11 amino acids. Trimming removed 0 bases at V and 7 bases at J, with 5 bases between. Germline CDR1 reads SGHRS; CDR2 reads YFSETQ. CDR3 in DNA: TGCGCCAGCAGCTTGGCGGGGGAGCAGTACTTC. Its protein is CASSLAGEQYF. The full variable domain, rest sourced from reference TRBV5-1 and TRBJ2-7, is KAGVTQTPRYLIKTRGQQVTLSCSPISGHRSVSWYQQTPGQGLQFLFEYFSETQRNKGNFPGRFSGRQFSNSRSEMNVSTLELGDSALYLCASSLAGEQYFGPGTRLTVT.

This clone has just a few counts. The J gene is TRBJ2-2, the V gene TRBV18, with 11 bases matching TRBD2. After removal of 2 bases from V and 6 bases from J, the junction contained 8 bases not matched to a gene. The CDR3 contains 17 residues. Germline V gene sequence: CDR1 KGHSH, CDR2 LQKENI. The DNA for the CDR3 is TGTGCCAGCTCACCATTCACTAGCGGGGGTTCGTCCGGGGAGCTGTTTTTT. Protein: CASSPFTSGGSSGELFF.

The chain employs TRBV30 and TRBJ1-2; the D gene is possibly TRBD1 (6 bases). The CDR3 length is 15 residues. V lost 3 bases, J lost 4 bases, and 18 bases lay in between. From germline, CDR1 is GTSNPN and CDR2 SVGIG (reference sequence). The CDR3 spells CAWRDLKRGGYGYTF. The CDR3 bases are TGTGCCTGGAGGGACCTCAAAAGGGGGGGCTATGGCTACACCTTC.

The chain combines TRBV27 with TRBJ1-1; D is uncertain. The CDR3 extends over 14 amino acids. Germline values: CDR1 MNHEY, CDR2 SMNVEV (reference sequence). With 2 bases removed from V and 0 bases from J, the gap between germline ends came to 7 bases. CDR3 protein: CASSLRVMNTEAFF. As DNA, the CDR3 is TGTGCCAGCAGTTTACGTGTAATGAACACTGAAGCTTTCTTT.

The rearrangement joins TRBV25-1 to TRBJ2-3; 7 positions agree with TRBD2. The CDR3 is made up of 13 amino acids. From germline, CDR1 is MGHDK and CDR2 SYGVNS. V shed 6 bases, J shed 0 bases, and the junction held 0 bases outside the gene matches. The CDR3 loop is CASRTSSTDTQYF. The DNA of the CDR3 is TGTGCCAGCAGGACTAGCAGCACAGATACGCAGTATTTT.

Written as DNA, the CDR3 is TGTGCCAGCAGTTTAGATTTCGGGACAGGGAACTATGGCTACACCTTC. Protein sequence: CASSLDFGTGNYGYTF. V gene TRBV27 combines with J gene TRBJ1-2; TRBD1 agrees at 9 bases. The CDR3 runs 16 residues. J gave up 2 bases and V 2 bases, and 6 bases lay outside the gene matches. The germline V gene has CDR1 MNHEY and CDR2 SMNVEV (reference sequence).

The V call is TRBV6-5, the J call TRBJ1-1, with D maybe TRBD1 (6 bases). Germline V gene sequence: CDR1 MNHEY, CDR2 SVGAGI. V dropped 4 bases and J dropped 6 bases, with 15 bases sitting between them. This CDR3 spans 14 amino acids. The CDR3 here is CASSFKPQGPEAFF. The CDR3 nucleotides are TGTGCCAGCAGTTTCAAGCCTCAGGGGCCTGAAGCTTTCTTT.

The genes are TRBV2 and TRBJ2-7; D unresolved. Germline lookup yields CDR1 SNHLY and CDR2 FYNNEI. Between the trimmed V and J ends, which lost 3 bases and 0 bases, there was a span of 6 bases. This CDR3 contains 13 residues. The CDR3 DNA reads as TGTGCCAGCAGTGATGGCTTCTCCTACGAGCAGTACTTC. It encodes CASSDGFSYEQYF.

The chain employs TRBV6-2 or TRBV6-3 and TRBJ2-1; 7 bases agree with TRBD1. V shed 5 bases and J 9 bases; nucleotides not matched to a gene: 10. Per germline, CDR1 MNHEY and CDR2 SVGEGT. This CDR3 is 14 amino acids long. The CDR3 loop is CASSATTGYPEQFF. CDR3 nucleotides: TGTGCCAGCAGTGCCACGACAGGGTATCCTGAGCAGTTCTTC.

This chain links TRBV20-1 with TRBJ1-4; a possible D gene is TRBD1 (5 bases). The germline gives CDR1 DFQATT, CDR2 SNEGSKA (reference sequence). V lost 4 bases and J lost 8, with 8 bases in between. The CDR3 extends over 11 amino acids. CDR3 in amino acids: CSAMGGEKLFF. DNA for the CDR3: TGCAGTGCTATGGGGGGGGAAAAACTGTTTTTT.

The rearrangement uses TRBV3-1 (or the pseudogene TRBV3-2) and TRBJ1-5, with TRBD1 matching 8 bases. Germline V gene lookup returns CDR1 LGHDT and CDR2 YNNKEL (reference sequence). With 4 bases clipped from V and 3 bases from J, the junction kept 5 bases outside the gene matches. This CDR3 region has 15 residues. The CDR3 DNA sequence: TGTGCCAGCAGCCCCAGGACAGGGACCAATCAGCCCCAGCATTTT. This codes for CASSPRTGTNQPQHF.

This clone has a single count. CDR3: CASSDGLPAANYGYTF. CDR3 in DNA: TGTGCCAGCAGTGACGGACTACCTGCAGCTAACTATGGCTACACCTTC. This chain connects TRBV6-2 or TRBV6-3 to TRBJ1-2; D is uncertain. The germline CDR1 and CDR2 sequences are MNHEY and SVGEGT. The CDR3 contains 16 residues. V dropped 5 bases and J dropped 0 bases, with 16 bases sitting between them.